The 31 T cell receptor beta chains below come from one sample, sequenced in a study of cytomegalovirus exposure and HLA in healthy donors. Primers: 60 Vbeta forward and 13 Jbeta reverse. Generated by immunoSEQ multiplex PCR, the TCRdb table keeps only in-frame clones and is missing some. The sample contains over 100,000 clones, 76% of which appear only once. Sequenced sample: PBMCs. All receptors come from a female donor in good health and CMV-seropositive.

This clone was counted only a few times. V gene TRBV6-5 combines with J gene TRBJ2-7, with TRBD2 identical over 8 bases. This CDR3 contains 14 residues. Losses at the gene ends were 2 bases for V and 2 bases for J; bases not matched to a gene: 2. Per the germline V gene, CDR1 is MNHEY and CDR2 is SVGAGI. CDR3 bases: TGTGCCAGCAGTTACGGCGGGGGGCCCTACGAGCAGTACTTC. The encoded protein is CASSYGGGPYEQYF.

The chain couples TRBV6-5 to TRBJ2-7; 10 nucleotides align to TRBD1. Germline trimming cut 7 bases from V and 3 bases from J; bases unmatched to any gene: 9. The germline gives CDR1 MNHEY, CDR2 SVGAGI. The length of the CDR3 is 15 residues. The CDR3, as DNA: TGTGCCAGCACCGCCGGGACAGGGGCCATCTACGAGCAGTACTTC. Its translation is CASTAGTGAIYEQYF.

The chain is built from TRBV5-1 and TRBJ1-3, with TRBD1 matching 8 bases. Germline V gives CDR1 SGHRS, CDR2 YFSETQ. The CDR3 covers 16 residues. The V and J ends lost 5 bases and 1 base, in that order; junction bases with no gene match: 8. The CDR3 nucleotides are TGCGCCAGCAGAAGGACAGGGATCTCGTCTGGAAACACCATATATTTT. Residues: CASRRTGISSGNTIYF.

The chain joins TRBV10-3 to TRBJ2-3; TRBD2 aligns across 10 bases. J lost 1 base, V lost 3 bases, and 4 bases had no gene match. CDR3 length: 16 amino acids. Germline CDR1 and CDR2: ENHRY and SYGVKD. CDR3 residues: CAISERGTSGTDTQYF. The CDR3 nucleotides are TGTGCCATCAGTGAAAGAGGGACTAGCGGCACAGATACGCAGTATTTT.

The chain has TRBV6-6 and TRBJ1-2, with a possible D match to TRBD1 (6 bases). The CDR3 length is 13 residues. Trimming left V 2 bases short and J 9 bases short, with 13 bases between. Germline CDR1 MNHNY, CDR2 SVGAGI (reference sequence). CDR3 sequence (DNA): TGTGCCAGCAGTTACCGGCAGGGGTTTAGCTACACCTTC. It encodes CASSYRQGFSYTF.

V gene TRBV18 combines with J gene TRBJ1-4; D perhaps matches TRBD1 (5 bases). CDR1 is KGHSH and CDR2 is LQKENI in the germline V gene. V shed 6 bases and J shed 5 bases, with 10 bases lying between them. CDR3 size: 13 residues. The CDR3 loop is CASSGTPNEKLFF. CDR3 DNA sequence: TGTGCCAGCTCCGGGACTCCAAATGAAAAACTGTTTTTT.

This chain connects TRBV7-2 to TRBJ2-5; TRBD1 aligns across 10 bases. The germline V gene has CDR1 SGHTA and CDR2 FQGNSA. V dropped 3 bases and J dropped 4; count of bases not matched to a gene: 5. This CDR3 is 15 amino acids long. In DNA, the CDR3 is TGTGCCAGCAGCTTCCGGGACAGGGGTGGAGAGACCCAGTACTTC. This encodes CASSFRDRGGETQYF.

The CDR3 nucleotides read TGCGCCAGCAGCCACCGGACAGCCACCCTCACTGAAGCTTTCTTT. Amino acid sequence: CASSHRTATLTEAFF. The rearrangement links TRBV5-1 to TRBJ1-1; TRBD1 is a possible D gene (6 bases). V lost 4 bases and J 4 bases, leaving 17 bases between the germline ends. The CDR3 is made up of 15 amino acids. CDR1 and CDR2 from the germline V gene are SGHRS and YFSETQ.

To note about this clone: At the DNA level, this CDR3 is encoded by other sequences in the same sample as well. The rearrangement links TRBV6-4 to TRBJ2-2, with 9 nucleotides matching TRBD1. The germline gives CDR1 MRHNA, CDR2 SNTAGT. The CDR3 covers 14 residues. Trimming took 4 bases from V and 3 from J; bases not matched to a gene: 0. DNA of the CDR3: TGTGCCAGCAGTGGACAGGGGGACACCGGGGAGCTGTTTTTT. Translated: CASSGQGDTGELFF.

This clone was observed a handful of times. The V call is TRBV10-3, the J call TRBJ2-1, with D unresolved. Per germline, CDR1 ENHRY and CDR2 SYGVKD. This CDR3 is built from 12 residues. Deletions cut 3 bases from V and 8 bases from J, with 8 bases between. The CDR3 loop reads CAISEAPHEQFF. In nucleotides, the CDR3 is TGTGCCATCAGTGAAGCTCCCCATGAGCAGTTCTTC.

The chain links TRBV7-9 to TRBJ2-5; 8 positions agree with TRBD1. J was trimmed by 5 bases and V by 4 bases; bases with no gene match: 12. Germline V lookup: CDR1 SEHNR, CDR2 FQNEAQ (reference sequence). The CDR3 length is 16 residues. The CDR3 DNA is TGTGCCAGCAGCTACGCCGCTCCAGGGGGCCGGGAGACCCAGTACTTC. Protein product: CASSYAAPGGRETQYF.

The V and J genes are TRBV18 and TRBJ1-5; the D gene is possibly TRBD1 (5 bases). Per germline, CDR1 KGHSH and CDR2 LQKENI. The ends were cut back, 5 bases at V and 3 bases at J, with 11 bases in the middle. The CDR3 length is 14 residues. CDR3 nucleotide sequence: TGTGCCAGCTCATCGCAGGGTGCCAATCAGCCCCAGCATTTT. It yields the protein CASSSQGANQPQHF.

As DNA, the CDR3 is TGCGCCAGCAGCCGGGAGGGACAGGGGAACACTGAAGCTTTCTTT. This codes for CASSREGQGNTEAFF. This chain uses TRBV4-1 with TRBJ1-1, with 9 bases fitting TRBD1. This CDR3 is 15 amino acids long. Germline assignment: CDR1 MGHRA and CDR2 YSYEKL. V shed 4 bases, J shed 1 base, and the junction held 4 bases outside the gene matches.

The rearrangement uses TRBV7-9 and TRBJ1-1; perhaps TRBD1 as D (6 bases). This CDR3 region has 14 residues. Trimming took off 0 bases at V and 1 base at J, with 6 bases between the two ends. The germline V gene encodes CDR1 SEHNR and CDR2 FQNEAQ (reference sequence). CDR3 loop: CASSLAGGNTEAFF. The CDR3 DNA reads TGTGCCAGCAGCTTAGCAGGGGGGAACACTGAAGCTTTCTTT.

The chain couples TRBV9 to TRBJ1-1; 7 bases map to TRBD1. The CDR3 runs 14 residues. The germline V gene encodes CDR1 SGDLS and CDR2 YYNGEE. J lost 5 bases, V lost 4 bases, and 8 bases had no gene match. The CDR3 DNA reads TGTGCCAGCAGCTTATCAGGGGGAGGAACTGAAGCTTTCTTT. This sequence encodes CASSLSGGGTEAFF.

The chain carries TRBV2 and TRBJ2-1; 12 bases agree with TRBD2. Germline trimming cut 7 bases from V and 5 bases from J; bases unmatched to any gene: 6. CDR1 and CDR2 from the germline V gene are SNHLY and FYNNEI. The CDR3 runs 15 residues. The chain's CDR3 is CASIPRLAGDNEQFF. Here the CDR3 DNA reads TGTGCCAGCATTCCGAGACTAGCGGGGGACAATGAGCAGTTCTTC.

J is TRBJ2-7 and V is TRBV4-1, with 12 bases identical to TRBD2. The CDR3 length is 18 residues. J was trimmed by 3 bases and V by 2 bases; bases with no gene match: 11. Germline V gives CDR1 MGHRA, CDR2 YSYEKL. The CDR3 is CASSQKRTSGTRVYEQYF. CDR3 in DNA: TGCGCCAGCAGCCAAAAAAGGACTAGCGGGACTCGGGTCTACGAGCAGTACTTC.

The gene calls are TRBV6-1 and TRBJ1-1; D might be TRBD1 (6 bases). This CDR3 spans 13 amino acids. The ends were cut back, 8 bases at V and 1 base at J, with 11 bases in the middle. Germline V CDR1 and CDR2: MNHNS, SASEGT. Here the CDR3 DNA reads TGTGCCAGCGGAAACAGGGAGAACACTGAAGCTTTCTTT. This translates into CASGNRENTEAFF.

The rearrangement links TRBV6-5 to TRBJ1-1, with 7 bases that match TRBD1. Unmatched junction bases numbered 9, after V lost 3 bases and J lost 2 bases. The CDR3 extends over 16 amino acids. CDR1 and CDR2 (germline): MNHEY, SVGAGI. CDR3 amino acids: CASSYGQGGGNTEAFF. The CDR3 region has the DNA TGTGCCAGCAGTTATGGGCAGGGGGGAGGAAACACTGAAGCTTTCTTT.

The CDR3 nucleotides read TGTGCCAGCAGTTTAGTCGGACAGTCGATCTATGGCTACACCTTC. This translates into CASSLVGQSIYGYTF. The chain recombines TRBV28 with TRBJ1-2; D may be TRBD1 (6 bases). Germline CDR1 MDHEN, CDR2 SYDVKM. The V and J ends lost 2 bases and 4 bases respectively, with 14 bases between them. This CDR3 has 15 residues.

The genes are TRBV5-1 and TRBJ1-1; D gene ambiguous. V shed 0 bases and J shed 1 base, with 7 bases lying between them. Germline-derived CDR1 and CDR2 are SGHRS and YFSETQ. This CDR3 contains 14 residues. In DNA, the CDR3 is TGCGCCAGCAGCTTGGTTGCAGGGAACACTGAAGCTTTCTTT. This codes for CASSLVAGNTEAFF. Full variable domain (missing parts from reference TRBV5-1 and TRBJ1-1): KAGVTQTPRYLIKTRGQQVTLSCSPISGHRSVSWYQQTPGQGLQFLFEYFSETQRNKGNFPGRFSGRQFSNSRSEMNVSTLELGDSALYLCASSLVAGNTEAFFGQGTRLTVV.

V is TRBV10-2 and J is TRBJ1-5; a weak D match, TRBD1 (5 bases). V shed 7 bases and J shed 2 bases, with 18 bases lying between them. In germline, CDR1 is WSHSY, CDR2 SAAADI. The CDR3 consists of 16 residues. The CDR3 sequence: CASTRRRGEGNQPQHF. The DNA for the CDR3 is TGCGCCAGCACGCGTCGCCGGGGGGAAGGCAATCAGCCCCAGCATTTT.

The V gene is TRBV27, the J gene TRBJ2-7; 9 bases are shared with TRBD1. The CDR3 has 17 residues. CDR1 is MNHEY, CDR2 SMNVEV, per germline (reference sequence). Germline trimming cut 5 bases from V and 5 bases from J; bases unmatched to any gene: 16. This CDR3 reads CASSPLKATGGTHEQYF. CDR3 in DNA: TGTGCCAGCAGTCCACTAAAGGCGACAGGGGGTACCCACGAGCAGTACTTC.

V usage is TRBV6-1 and J usage is TRBJ2-7; no firm D call. V shed 5 bases and J shed 0 bases, with 5 bases lying between them. This CDR3 has 12 residues. Germline CDR1 reads MNHNS; CDR2 reads SASEGT. The CDR3 DNA reads as TGTGCCAGCAGTCAGTCCTCCTACGAGCAGTACTTC. This translates into CASSQSSYEQYF.

This clone was seen just once. The chain has TRBV27 and TRBJ1-2; D possibly corresponds to TRBD1 (6 bases). Germline V gene data show CDR1 as MNHEY and CDR2 as SMNVEV (reference sequence). Trimming left V 6 bases short and J 3 bases short, with 11 bases between. The CDR3 extends over 13 amino acids. In nucleotides, the CDR3 is TGTGCCAGCAGGGACAGCGAAGACTATGGCTACACCTTC. Translating gives CASRDSEDYGYTF.

Only one count was recorded for this clone. V is TRBV5-1 and J is TRBJ2-1, with TRBD2 matching 9 bases. CDR1 is SGHRS, CDR2 YFSETQ, per germline. The CDR3 consists of 14 residues. V was pared by 7 bases and J by 2 bases, with 4 bases of the junction left unmatched. The CDR3 sequence is CASAAGGTYNEQFF. DNA of the CDR3: TGCGCCAGCGCAGCGGGAGGCACCTACAATGAGCAGTTCTTC.

This clone has more than one count but fewer than ten. The chain couples TRBV6-5 to TRBJ1-2; 9 nucleotides align to TRBD1. Unmatched junction bases numbered 8, after V lost 5 bases and J lost 4 bases. The CDR3 is made up of 15 amino acids. Germline CDR1 and CDR2: MNHEY and SVGAGI. The CDR3 DNA sequence: TGTGCCAGCAGTACTGGGACAGGGTCAATCTATGGCTACACCTTC. Translation gives CASSTGTGSIYGYTF.

This chain links TRBV1 with TRBJ2-3; the table calls TRBD2, which could not be checked here. TRBV1 is a pseudogene locus. The length of the CDR3 is 17 residues. Written as DNA, the CDR3 is TGCACCAGCAGCCAACAGCGGAGTAGCGGATACACAGATACGCAGTATTTT. It is translated as CTSSQQRSSGYTDTQYF.

The chain couples TRBV5-4 to TRBJ1-1; 8 bases match TRBD1. Per the germline V gene, CDR1 is SGHNT and CDR2 is YYREEE (reference sequence). CDR3 length: 15 residues. The V segment lost 3 bases and the J segment 1 base; nucleotides outside the gene matches: 5. This chain's CDR3 is CASSSRGRANTEAFF. The CDR3 DNA follows: TGTGCCAGCAGCTCCAGGGGGCGGGCGAACACTGAAGCTTTCTTT.

This rearrangement joins TRBV30 to TRBJ2-7; 7 bases match TRBD1. Germline trimming cut 2 bases from V and 3 bases from J; bases unmatched to any gene: 4. The CDR3 runs 13 residues. The germline V gene encodes CDR1 GTSNPN and CDR2 SVGIG (reference sequence). The CDR3 is CAWSKAGGYEQYF. In DNA form, the CDR3 reads TGTGCCTGGAGTAAGGCAGGGGGCTACGAGCAGTACTTC.

The rearrangement joins TRBV9 to TRBJ2-3; maybe TRBD1 (5 bases). In germline, CDR1 is SGDLS, CDR2 YYNGEE. Trimming removed 4 bases from V and 5 bases from J, with 14 bases in between. The CDR3 sequence is 14 residues long. CDR3 in amino acids: CASSPRRAVDTQYF. Written as DNA, the CDR3 is TGTGCCAGCAGCCCTCGCAGGGCGGTAGATACGCAGTATTTT.